The 21 T cell receptor beta chains in this list originate from one sample, sequenced in a study of blood T cell repertoires in COVID-19. Sequencing was performed with immunoSEQ multiplex PCR; in TCRdb, only in-frame clones are kept and a portion is missing. This table has approximately 200,000 clones, more than 75% appearing once. The sample taken for sequencing was peripheral blood. The source is a man between 45 and 60 years old with acute or convalescent COVID-19.

The gene calls are TRBV11-2 and TRBJ2-1; no definite D call. The ends were cut back, 9 bases at V and 12 bases at J, with 15 bases in the middle. This CDR3 is built from 11 residues. Germline CDR1 is SGHAT and CDR2 is FQNNGV. This CDR3 reads CASQRVDMQFF. The DNA of the CDR3 is TGTGCCAGTCAACGGGTGGATATGCAGTTCTTC. Looking up the rest from reference TRBV11-2 and TRBJ2-1 gives the full variable domain: EAGVAQSPRYKIIEKRQSVAFWCNPISGHATLYWYQQILGQGPKLLIQFQNNGVVDDSQLPKDRFSAERLKGVDSTLKIQPAKLEDSAVYLCASQRVDMQFFGPGTRLTVL.

This clone has at least ten counts. The J gene is TRBJ2-7, the V gene TRBV7-9, with TRBD1 identical over 8 bases. The CDR3 runs 17 residues. Per germline, CDR1 SEHNR and CDR2 FQNEAQ (reference sequence). V dropped 0 bases and J dropped 3; count of bases not matched to a gene: 10. CDR3 DNA sequence: TGTGCCAGCAGCTTAGCGAGATGGGGACAGGACGACTACGAGCAGTACTTC. Its translation: CASSLARWGQDDYEQYF.

This clone was observed a few times. The chain has TRBV11-2 and TRBJ1-2, with a tentative D call TRBD1 (5 bases). The germline V and J ends were trimmed by 5 bases and 4 bases, with 17 bases remaining between them. The CDR3 is 15 residues long. CDR1 is SGHAT and CDR2 is FQNNGV in the germline V gene. As DNA, the CDR3 is TGTGCCAGCAGCCCTCGGGGCCGGGGGGTCTATGGCTACACCTTC. This encodes CASSPRGRGVYGYTF.

In this sample, this clone turned up once. The chain recombines TRBV3-1 (or the pseudogene TRBV3-2) with TRBJ1-1, with D maybe TRBD1 (6 bases). The CDR3 sequence is 16 residues long. The ends were cut back, 0 bases at V and 0 bases at J, with 11 bases in the middle. From germline, CDR1 is LGHDT and CDR2 YNNKEL (reference sequence). The CDR3 loop is CASSQDWGRLNTEAFF. As DNA, the CDR3 is TGTGCCAGCAGCCAAGATTGGGGGCGCCTGAACACTGAAGCTTTCTTT.

The table lists this clone with a few counts. This sequence joins TRBV9 and TRBJ2-6; 12 nucleotides agree with TRBD1. Germline assignment: CDR1 SGDLS and CDR2 YYNGEE. The CDR3 loop spans 16 amino acids. J was trimmed by 4 bases and V by 5 bases; bases with no gene match: 4. The CDR3 loop is CASSGGQGAGANVLTF. CDR3 nucleotide sequence: TGTGCCAGCAGTGGGGGACAGGGGGCCGGGGCCAACGTCCTGACTTTC.

V and J are TRBV25-1 and TRBJ2-7; the match to TRBD1 covers 9 bases. Germline loops: CDR1 MGHDK, CDR2 SYGVNS. Trimming took 6 bases from V and 2 from J; bases not matched to a gene: 5. The length of the CDR3 is 14 residues. The CDR3 nucleotides read TGTGCCAGCAGAGGGACAGGGACTACCTACGAGCAGTACTTC. Its protein product is CASRGTGTTYEQYF.

The V and J genes are TRBV5-1 and TRBJ2-7, with 8 bases lining up with TRBD1. J gave up 3 bases and V 4 bases, and 9 bases lay outside the gene matches. Germline V gene sequence: CDR1 SGHRS, CDR2 YFSETQ. This CDR3 has 15 residues. The CDR3 is CASSPSPTGDYEQYF. The CDR3 DNA follows: TGCGCCAGCAGCCCCTCCCCGACAGGGGACTACGAGCAGTACTTC.

This clone was observed a few times. The chain joins TRBV18 to TRBJ1-2; D is possibly TRBD1 (6 bases). CDR1 and CDR2 from the germline V gene are KGHSH and LQKENI. Trimming took off 1 base at V and 4 bases at J, with 19 bases between the two ends. The CDR3 contains 17 residues. The CDR3 coding sequence is TGTGCCAGCTCACCACGGGGGACGACAGGCGACCCCTATGGCTACACCTTC. Its translation is CASSPRGTTGDPYGYTF. The whole variable domain, remainder taken from reference TRBV18 and TRBJ1-2, is NAGVMQNPRHLVRRRGQEARLRCSPMKGHSHVYWYRQLPEEGLKFMVYLQKENIIDESGMPKERFSAEFPKEGPSILRIQQVVRGDSAAYFCASSPRGTTGDPYGYTFGSGTRLTVV.

This chain joins TRBV5-6 and TRBJ2-1; 8 bases match TRBD2. Trimming took 1 base from V and 2 from J; bases not matched to a gene: 14. CDR3 size: 19 residues. Germline V gene data show CDR1 as SGHDT and CDR2 as YYEEEE. The DNA of the CDR3 is TGTGCCAGCAGCTTGCGCCTTCTACTAGCGGAGGCCCCCTACAATGAGCAGTTCTTC. Translated, it gives CASSLRLLLAEAPYNEQFF.

V is TRBV7-9 and J is TRBJ2-7, with 7 bases fitting TRBD1. The CDR3 totals 16 residues. Trimming at V came to 0 bases and at J to 4 bases, leaving 9 bases not matched to a gene. Germline CDR1 reads SEHNR; CDR2 reads FQNEAQ (reference sequence). The CDR3 nucleotides are TGTGCCAGCAGCTTAGCGCGAGAGACAGGGACATACGAGCAGTACTTC. Amino acid sequence: CASSLARETGTYEQYF. The full variable domain, in which reference TRBV7-9 and TRBJ2-7 provide the parts outside the CDR3, is DTGVSQNPRHKITKRGQNVTFRCDPISEHNRLYWYRQTLGQGPEFLTYFQNEAQLEKSRLLSDRFSAERPKGSFSTLEIQRTEQGDSAMYLCASSLARETGTYEQYFGPGTRLTVT.

With regard to this clone: Other DNA variants within this sample encode the same CDR3. The genes are TRBV18 and TRBJ1-1; no reliable D call. This CDR3 is 13 amino acids long. V was trimmed by 3 bases and J by 2 bases, leaving 7 bases between them. The germline CDR1 and CDR2 sequences are KGHSH and LQKENI. Here the CDR3 reads CASSPTVNTEAFF. CDR3 coding DNA: TGTGCCAGCTCACCTACAGTTAACACTGAAGCTTTCTTT.

This chain links TRBV6-6 with TRBJ2-7; D is perhaps TRBD1 (6 bases). The CDR3 spans 14 residues. Per the germline V gene, CDR1 is MNHNY and CDR2 is SVGAGI (reference sequence). V lost 8 bases, J lost 2 bases, and 16 bases lay in between. The CDR3 DNA is TGTGCCAGCCGTAGGACAGCCGACACCTACGAGCAGTACTTC. Translated: CASRRTADTYEQYF.

V gene TRBV7-3 combines with J gene TRBJ2-2, with no clear D. Trimming left V 5 bases short and J 3 bases short, with 7 bases between. The CDR3 covers 13 residues. CDR1 SGHTA and CDR2 FQGTGA come from the germline V gene. CDR3 bases: TGTGCCAGCAGCCCCAGTCACACCGGGGAGCTGTTTTTT. Its translation: CASSPSHTGELFF.

The chain joins TRBV5-8 to TRBJ1-5; TRBD1 is a possible D gene (5 bases). The CDR3 has 18 residues. The ends were cut back, 3 bases at V and 0 bases at J, with 19 bases in the middle. Germline V gene data show CDR1 as SGHTS and CDR2 as YDEGEE. CDR3 sequence reads: CASSWVTDTQYSNQPQHF. The CDR3 coding sequence is TGTGCCAGCAGCTGGGTGACAGACACCCAATATAGCAATCAGCCCCAGCATTTT. Variable domain in full (rest from reference TRBV5-8 and TRBJ1-5): EAGVTQSPTHLIKTRGQQATLRCSPISGHTSVYWYQQALGLGLQFLLWYDEGEERNRGNFPPRFSGRQFPNYSSELNVNALELEDSALYLCASSWVTDTQYSNQPQHFGDGTRLSIL.

The gene calls are TRBV7-8 and TRBJ1-2; TRBD1 aligns across 7 bases. This CDR3 contains 16 residues. Losses at the gene ends were 4 bases for V and 3 bases for J; bases not matched to a gene: 11. The germline V gene encodes CDR1 SGHVS and CDR2 FQNEAQ. The CDR3 bases are TGTGCCAGCAGCTCGCTGCTCCGGGGACAGCACTATGGCTACACCTTC. Its translation: CASSSLLRGQHYGYTF. The complete variable domain, with remaining parts taken from reference TRBV7-8 and TRBJ1-2, reads GAGVSQSPRYKVAKRGQDVALRCDPISGHVSLFWYQQALGQGPEFLTYFQNEAQLDKSGLPSDRFFAERPEGSVSTLKIQRTQQEDSAVYLCASSSLLRGQHYGYTFGSGTRLTVV.

This clone was observed a single time. The chain is built from TRBV6-4 and TRBJ1-2, with 9 positions matching TRBD1. The trim removed 3 bases at V and 4 bases at J, leaving 6 bases unmatched. Germline V gene data show CDR1 as MRHNA and CDR2 as SNTAGT. This CDR3 is built from 15 residues. The CDR3: CASSESGTGLYGYTF. The CDR3 DNA sequence: TGTGCCAGCAGTGAATCCGGGACAGGGCTCTATGGCTACACCTTC.

The rearrangement links TRBV13 to TRBJ2-3; 16 nucleotides agree with TRBD2. Germline V gives CDR1 PRHDT, CDR2 FYEKMQ (reference sequence). The CDR3 totals 19 residues. J gave up 4 bases and V 0 bases, and 7 bases lay outside the gene matches. The CDR3 DNA reads TGTGCCAGCAGCTTAGGCCGGGGACTAGCGGGGGGGTTGTCAGATACGCAGTATTTT. This encodes CASSLGRGLAGGLSDTQYF.

The genes are TRBV3-1 (or the pseudogene TRBV3-2) and TRBJ2-7, with 9 nucleotides matching TRBD1. Germline values: CDR1 LGHDT, CDR2 YNNKEL (reference sequence). The length of the CDR3 is 15 residues. Germline trimming cut 4 bases from V and 6 bases from J; bases unmatched to any gene: 10. The CDR3 loop is CASSPPYRGQGEQYF. The CDR3 coding sequence is TGTGCCAGCAGCCCCCCCTACAGGGGGCAGGGCGAGCAGTACTTC.

The rearrangement links TRBV6-1 to TRBJ1-1; D uncertain. CDR1 MNHNS and CDR2 SASEGT come from the germline V gene. V lost 0 bases and J 3 bases, leaving 11 bases between the germline ends. The CDR3 loop spans 15 amino acids. Here the CDR3 DNA reads TGTGCCAGCAGTGAAGCGCGTAAGGGAGACACTGAAGCTTTCTTT. Translating it yields CASSEARKGDTEAFF.

The rearrangement joins TRBV4-1 to TRBJ1-5, with D possibly TRBD1 on 5 matching bases. Deletions cut 4 bases from V and 5 bases from J, with 9 bases between. Per the germline V gene, CDR1 is MGHRA and CDR2 is YSYEKL. The CDR3 spans 13 residues. The chain's CDR3 is CASSPGTYQPQHF. DNA of the CDR3: TGCGCCAGCAGCCCTGGGACTTATCAGCCCCAGCATTTT.

This clone is a singleton in its sample. V and J are TRBV3-1 (or the pseudogene TRBV3-2) and TRBJ2-7; a possible D gene is TRBD2 (5 bases). CDR3 length: 16 residues. Germline CDR1 reads LGHDT; CDR2 reads YNNKEL (reference sequence). The V gene lost 1 base and the J gene lost 6 bases, with 19 bases spanning the gap. The CDR3 region is CASSQGLAKGLLEQYF. The CDR3 region has the DNA TGTGCCAGCAGCCAAGGCTTAGCGAAGGGCCTACTCGAGCAGTACTTC.